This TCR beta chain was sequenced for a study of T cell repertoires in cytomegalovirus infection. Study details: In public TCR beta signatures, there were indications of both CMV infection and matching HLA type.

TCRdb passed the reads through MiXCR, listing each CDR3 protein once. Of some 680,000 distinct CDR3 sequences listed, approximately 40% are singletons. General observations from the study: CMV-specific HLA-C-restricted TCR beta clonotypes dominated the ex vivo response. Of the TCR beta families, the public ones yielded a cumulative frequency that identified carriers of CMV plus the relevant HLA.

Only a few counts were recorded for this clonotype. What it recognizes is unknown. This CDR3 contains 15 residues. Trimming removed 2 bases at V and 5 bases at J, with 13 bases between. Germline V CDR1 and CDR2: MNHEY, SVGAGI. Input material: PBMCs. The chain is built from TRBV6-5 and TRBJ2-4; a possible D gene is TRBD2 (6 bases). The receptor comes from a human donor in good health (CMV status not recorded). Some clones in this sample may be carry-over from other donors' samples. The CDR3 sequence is CASSYSGPPENIQYF. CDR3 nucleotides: TGTGCCAGCAGTTACAGCGGGCCCCCAGAAAACATTCAGTACTTC.